The clone carrying this T cell receptor (beta chain) has a count of ten or more. Antigen unknown. The data originate from a study of regulatory T cells in long-lasting Graves disease. Study-wide background: Newly diagnosed Graves' patients took antithyroid drugs under 3 months. Study results and limitations: Compared with new cases, persistent Graves' patients showed reduced TCR diversity. There were preferences for TRBV28, TRBJ1-2 and TRBJ2-5 in persistent disease.

Through Arm-PCR of CDR3 regions and iRepertoire HTBI primers, TCR beta libraries were built. As originally analysed: Identification of gene segments yielded some 61 TRBV and 13 to 15 TRBJ across samples. One entry per CDR3 protein, called by TCRdb with MiXCR from the multiplex PCR reads. The V and J calls follow TCRdb's processing rather than the paper's. The sample contains under 700,000 distinct CDR3 sequences, about 16% of which appear only once. Germline-derived CDR1 and CDR2 are SEHNR and FQNEAQ (reference sequence). V lost 3 bases, J lost 2 bases, and 9 bases stayed unmatched. The CDR3 runs 16 residues. Time point reported: newly diagnosed GD, antithyroid drugs for less than 3 months. There was RNA extracted from PBMCs, and the TCR library was made from it. These data were likewise used in another study, on T cells in Graves' hyperthyroidism and ophthalmopathy.

This sample comprised peripheral blood mononuclear cells (PBMCs), obtained at new diagnosis, from a patient treated with antithyroid drugs. The rearrangement joins TRBV7-9 to TRBJ1-2, with 7 bases lining up with TRBD1. This receptor was taken from a woman in her forties or fifties with Graves disease. CDR3 DNA sequence: TGTGCCAGCAGCTTCCGTCCACAGGGGCCCAACTATGGCTACACCTTC. Its protein is CASSFRPQGPNYGYTF.